The 8 T cell receptor beta chains in this list originate from one sample, sequenced in a study of blood T cell repertoires in COVID-19. Profiling relied on immunoSEQ multiplex PCR, and the TCRdb table lists in-frame clones only, not all of them. The table shows about 250,000 clones, with about 86% occurring only once. The sample was peripheral blood. Receptors originate from an elderly man with acute or convalescent COVID-19.

The chain uses TRBV27 and TRBJ2-2; 10 positions agree with TRBD2. Germline V gene data show CDR1 as MNHEY and CDR2 as SMNVEV (reference sequence). With V trimmed by 5 bases and J by 7 bases, 4 bases remained unmatched. This CDR3 spans 14 amino acids. CDR3 protein: CASSLAGVGGELFF. The CDR3 coding sequence is TGTGCCAGCAGTCTAGCGGGAGTGGGCGGGGAGCTGTTTTTT.

The CDR3 nucleotides read TGTGCCAGCAGAAGGACAGGCCCAGTCAATTCACCCCTCCACTTT. Translated, it gives CASRRTGPVNSPLHF. The chain combines TRBV28 with TRBJ1-6; 7 nucleotides align to TRBD1. This CDR3 contains 15 residues. The germline gives CDR1 MDHEN, CDR2 SYDVKM. The ends lost 6 bases at V and 7 bases at J; junction bases unmatched: 9.

This chain joins TRBV6-2 or TRBV6-3 and TRBJ2-3; tentative D call: TRBD2 (5 bases). This CDR3 has 14 residues. Trimming pared 6 bases from V and 2 bases from J, leaving 12 bases between. The germline V gene has CDR1 MNHEY and CDR2 SVGEGT. This CDR3 is CASSQLVTTDTQYF. The CDR3 nucleotides read TGTGCCAGCAGCCAACTAGTCACCACAGATACGCAGTATTTT.

The chain couples TRBV3-1 (or the pseudogene TRBV3-2) to TRBJ2-3; the D gene is possibly TRBD2 (6 bases). From germline, CDR1 is LGHDT and CDR2 YNNKEL (reference sequence). The CDR3 sequence is 13 residues long. Deletions cut 2 bases from V and 6 bases from J, with 9 bases between. The CDR3 region is CASSQPGGDTQYF. The CDR3 bases are TGTGCCAGCAGCCAACCTGGGGGGGATACGCAGTATTTT.

The chain combines TRBV3-1 (or the pseudogene TRBV3-2) with TRBJ1-2; no clear D gene. The CDR3 is 13 amino acids. V was cut by 4 bases and J by 2 bases, with 8 bases left in between. Germline V gene sequence: CDR1 LGHDT, CDR2 YNNKEL (reference sequence). The CDR3 protein is CASSPIENYGYTF. CDR3 DNA: TGTGCCAGCAGCCCCATAGAGAACTATGGCTACACCTTC.

The genes are TRBV7-6 and TRBJ2-2, with TRBD2 matching over 13 bases. This CDR3 has 18 residues. V shed 5 bases, J shed 1 base, and the junction held 7 bases outside the gene matches. Per germline, CDR1 SGHVS and CDR2 FNYEAQ. As DNA, the CDR3 is TGTGCCAGCAGCCCCTGGACTAGCGGGGGACTGAACACCGGGGAGCTGTTTTTT. This encodes CASSPWTSGGLNTGELFF.

The chain combines TRBV9 with TRBJ2-3, with D possibly TRBD1 on 5 matching bases. Trimming took 4 bases from V and 5 from J, leaving 14 bases between them. The CDR3 consists of 14 residues. Germline V lookup: CDR1 SGDLS, CDR2 YYNGEE. The CDR3 sequence: CASSLRTRGDTQYF. As DNA, the CDR3 is TGTGCCAGCAGCCTGCGAACAAGGGGAGATACGCAGTATTTT.

The V call is TRBV19, the J call TRBJ1-2, with TRBD1 matching 8 bases. Germline trimming cut 7 bases from V and 5 bases from J; bases unmatched to any gene: 12. The CDR3 covers 15 residues. CDR1 and CDR2 from the germline V gene are LNHDA and SQIVND (reference sequence). The CDR3 sequence: CASTPGTGHSYGYTF. CDR3 sequence (DNA): TGTGCCAGTACTCCCGGGACAGGCCACTCTTATGGCTACACCTTC.